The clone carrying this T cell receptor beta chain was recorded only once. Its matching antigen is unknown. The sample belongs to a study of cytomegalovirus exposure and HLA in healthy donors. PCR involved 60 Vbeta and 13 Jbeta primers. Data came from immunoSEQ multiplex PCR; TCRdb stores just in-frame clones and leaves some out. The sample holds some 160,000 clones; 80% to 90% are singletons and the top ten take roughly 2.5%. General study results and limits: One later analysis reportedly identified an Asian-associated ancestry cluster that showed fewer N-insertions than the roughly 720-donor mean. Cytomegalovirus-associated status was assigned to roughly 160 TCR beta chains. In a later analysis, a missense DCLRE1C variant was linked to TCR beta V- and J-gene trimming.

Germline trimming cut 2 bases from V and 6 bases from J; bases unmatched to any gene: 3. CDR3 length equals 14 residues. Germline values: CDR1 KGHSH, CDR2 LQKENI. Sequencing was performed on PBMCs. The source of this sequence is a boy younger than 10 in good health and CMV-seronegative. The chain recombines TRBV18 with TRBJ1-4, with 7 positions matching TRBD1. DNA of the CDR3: TGTGCCAGCTCACCAGCGACAGGGTATGAAAAACTGTTTTTT. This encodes CASSPATGYEKLFF.